The 28 T cell receptor beta chains below were found in one sample sequenced in a study of blood T cell repertoires in COVID-19 (TCRdb year 2020). Libraries were built with the immunoSEQ multiplex PCR assay. Entries here come from immuneACCESS through TCRdb and include only in-frame sequences with V and J called. Some clones fail to appear in such tables; in the studies checked, an unresolved V gene covers under half of the shortfall, and the cause of the remainder is unknown. Here the sample has 150,000 or so clones; 80% to 90% occur a single time. 8% of the sample rests with the top ten. The sample comprised peripheral blood. These receptors were taken from a woman aged 55-69 years with COVID-19, enrolled during active disease.

The gene calls are TRBV5-1 and TRBJ2-4; no clear D. Germline CDR1 SGHRS, CDR2 YFSETQ. This CDR3 region has 15 residues. V was clipped by 0 bases and J by 0 bases, with 7 bases between them. CDR3 in amino acids: CASSLGLLAKNIQYF. The CDR3 DNA reads TGCGCCAGCAGCTTGGGACTTCTAGCCAAAAACATTCAGTACTTC.

This rearrangement joins TRBV7-2 to TRBJ2-1; TRBD2 agrees at 15 bases. Germline V gives CDR1 SGHTA, CDR2 FQGNSA. Unmatched junction bases numbered 4, after V lost 5 bases and J lost 8 bases. CDR3 length: 15 amino acids. CDR3 nucleotides: TGTGCCAGCAGCACGCGGACTAGCGGGGGGGATGAGCAGTTCTTC. This encodes CASSTRTSGGDEQFF.

The chain is built from TRBV18 and TRBJ2-2, with D unclear. This CDR3 has 12 amino acids. V was shortened by 5 bases and J by 2 bases, with 3 bases between the two germline ends. The germline gives CDR1 KGHSH, CDR2 LQKENI. The CDR3 here is CASSTNTGELFF. CDR3 nucleotides: TGTGCCAGCTCAACAAACACCGGGGAGCTGTTTTTT.

The chain combines TRBV24-1 with TRBJ2-3, with D unclear. Germline V gene data show CDR1 as KGHDR and CDR2 as SFDVKD. This CDR3 comprises 12 residues. V lost 8 bases, J lost 4 bases, and 9 bases lay in between. The CDR3 sequence: CATNGPADTQYF. CDR3 bases: TGTGCCACCAACGGTCCTGCAGATACGCAGTATTTT.

The sample holds a few counts of this clone. This chain uses TRBV19 with TRBJ2-2, with D possibly matching TRBD2 (5 bases). There are 13 residues in the CDR3. The V end lost 6 bases, the J end lost 3 bases, and 8 bases lay between the germline ends. Per germline, CDR1 LNHDA and CDR2 SQIVND (reference sequence). CDR3 DNA sequence: TGTGCCAGTAGCAAGGAGGACACCGGGGAGCTGTTTTTT. Encoded protein: CASSKEDTGELFF.

This chain uses TRBV30 with TRBJ1-4; 11 bases match TRBD1. CDR1 and CDR2 (germline): GTSNPN, SVGIG (reference sequence). Trimming removed 5 bases from V and 4 bases from J; junction bases left unmatched: 3. This CDR3 has 14 residues. The CDR3 nucleotides read TGTGCCTGGGGGACAGGGGGGAGTAATGAAAAACTGTTTTTT. It specifies CAWGTGGSNEKLFF.

This chain links TRBV19 with TRBJ1-6; no definite D call. The germline CDR1 and CDR2 sequences are LNHDA and SQIVND (reference sequence). The V gene lost 8 bases and the J gene lost 5 bases, with 13 bases spanning the gap. The CDR3 sequence is 14 residues long. CDR3 sequence (DNA): TGTGCCAGTCGAGGAGATTGGAATAATTCACCCCTCCACTTT. Translating gives CASRGDWNNSPLHF.

This clone was observed a few times. The chain recombines TRBV19 with TRBJ1-6; D not certain. Germline V gene lookup returns CDR1 LNHDA and CDR2 SQIVND (reference sequence). The CDR3 consists of 15 residues. The germline V and J ends were trimmed by 3 bases and 8 bases, with 14 bases remaining between them. The CDR3, as DNA: TGTGCCAGTAGTATCCTGAGGGCCGGGGATTCACCCCTCCACTTT. Protein sequence: CASSILRAGDSPLHF.

The J gene is TRBJ1-1, the V gene TRBV6-5; D is uncertain. Deletions cut 5 bases from V and 1 base from J, with 11 bases between. Germline CDR1 and CDR2: MNHEY and SVGAGI. This CDR3 comprises 14 residues. This chain's CDR3 is CASSTEIGNTEAFF. In nucleotides, the CDR3 is TGTGCCAGCAGTACAGAGATCGGGAACACTGAAGCTTTCTTT.

The chain couples TRBV5-4 to TRBJ2-3; 10 bases match TRBD2. The CDR3 is 16 residues long. Germline assignment: CDR1 SGHNT and CDR2 YYREEE (reference sequence). After removal of 1 base from V and 5 bases from J, the junction contained 7 bases not matched to a gene. The CDR3 coding sequence is TGTGCCAGCAGCTTGAACAGCGGGGGGGCCCGAGATACGCAGTATTTT. It translates to CASSLNSGGARDTQYF.

This chain links TRBV18 with TRBJ1-5; 8 nucleotides match TRBD1. Germline CDR1 KGHSH, CDR2 LQKENI. CDR3 length equals 14 residues. With 5 bases clipped from V and 7 bases from J, the junction kept 7 bases outside the gene matches. The DNA for the CDR3 is TGTGCCAGCTCAAAGACAGGGGATGAACAGCCCCAGCATTTT. This encodes CASSKTGDEQPQHF. Using reference TRBV18 and TRBJ1-5 for the parts outside the CDR3, the full variable domain is NAGVMQNPRHLVRRRGQEARLRCSPMKGHSHVYWYRQLPEEGLKFMVYLQKENIIDESGMPKERFSAEFPKEGPSILRIQQVVRGDSAAYFCASSKTGDEQPQHFGDGTRLSIL.

This chain uses TRBV2 with TRBJ2-1; 8 bases fit TRBD2. After removal of 8 bases from V and 2 bases from J, the junction contained 5 bases not matched to a gene. The CDR3 has 14 residues. Germline V gives CDR1 SNHLY, CDR2 FYNNEI. CDR3 amino acids: CASRRAGAYNEQFF. CDR3 bases: TGTGCCAGCCGGCGAGCGGGAGCCTACAATGAGCAGTTCTTC.

The CDR3 loop is CASSQEGNVPGDDEKLFF. The CDR3 nucleotides are TGTGCCAGCAGCCAAGAAGGCAACGTTCCGGGTGATGATGAAAAACTGTTTTTT. The chain has TRBV4-2 and TRBJ1-4; D is unclear. V was pared by 0 bases and J by 6 bases, with 20 bases between. This CDR3 is 18 amino acids long. Germline-derived CDR1 and CDR2 are LGHNA and YNFKEQ.

The CDR3 spells CASSRSTGSSYNSPLHF. The CDR3 DNA follows: TGTGCCAGCAGCCGATCAACAGGGTCCTCATATAATTCACCCCTCCACTTT. V is TRBV3-1 (or the pseudogene TRBV3-2) and J is TRBJ1-6, with D perhaps TRBD1 (6 bases). The CDR3 totals 17 residues. V lost 4 bases and J 4 bases, leaving 17 bases between the germline ends. Germline values: CDR1 LGHDT, CDR2 YNNKEL (reference sequence).

The chain employs TRBV7-3 and TRBJ2-3, with D possibly matching TRBD2 (5 bases). CDR1 SGHTA and CDR2 FQGTGA come from the germline V gene. Trimming took 3 bases from V and 0 from J, leaving 10 bases between them. This CDR3 is 15 amino acids long. The CDR3 nucleotides read TGTGCCAGCAGCTTCACTAGTACTAGCACAGATACGCAGTATTTT. It encodes CASSFTSTSTDTQYF. Variable domain in full (rest from reference TRBV7-3 and TRBJ2-3): GAGVSQTPSNKVTEKGKYVELRCDPISGHTALYWYRQSLGQGPEFLIYFQGTGAADDSGLPNDRFFAVRPEGSVSTLKIQRTERGDSAVYLCASSFTSTSTDTQYFGPGTRLTVL.

The chain couples TRBV5-1 to TRBJ2-7; 9 nucleotides line up with TRBD1. This CDR3 is 14 amino acids long. V was clipped by 4 bases and J by 4 bases; unmatched bases: 6. The germline gives CDR1 SGHRS, CDR2 YFSETQ. The CDR3 protein is CASSRDRVGYEQYF. The CDR3 nucleotides are TGCGCCAGCAGCAGGGACAGGGTGGGGTACGAGCAGTACTTC.

The chain recombines TRBV6-6 with TRBJ2-5, with 7 nucleotides matching TRBD1. V shed 5 bases, J shed 7 bases, and the junction held 22 bases outside the gene matches. CDR1 and CDR2 (germline): MNHNY, SVGAGI (reference sequence). This CDR3 is 18 amino acids long. CDR3 in amino acids: CASSRSIGVRGHVRTQYF. The CDR3 DNA reads TGTGCCAGCAGTCGGTCGATCGGAGTGAGGGGGCACGTCCGGACCCAGTACTTC.

CDR3 protein: CASSDAGTPSDTQYF. The CDR3 DNA follows: TGTGCCAGCAGTGACGCCGGGACTCCCTCAGATACGCAGTATTTT. The chain uses TRBV6-4 and TRBJ2-3; D might be TRBD2 (6 bases). Trimming took 2 bases from V and 4 from J, leaving 13 bases between them. CDR1 is MRHNA, CDR2 SNTAGT, per germline. CDR3 length: 15 amino acids.

The chain has TRBV2 and TRBJ1-1; D not resolved. Trimming cost V 6 bases and J 0 bases, with 17 bases left between them. This CDR3 is 16 amino acids long. Per the germline V gene, CDR1 is SNHLY and CDR2 is FYNNEI. The CDR3 nucleotides read TGTGCCAGCAGAAAACGGGTCGATGGAATGAACACTGAAGCTTTCTTT. As protein: CASRKRVDGMNTEAFF.

The chain combines TRBV7-9 with TRBJ1-2, with TRBD1 matching 10 bases. Germline loops: CDR1 SEHNR, CDR2 FQNEAQ (reference sequence). With V trimmed by 1 base and J by 2 bases, 7 bases remained unmatched. There are 17 residues in the CDR3. The CDR3 nucleotides are TGTGCCAGCAGCTTAGGGTCGGGGACAGGGGCCAACTATGGCTACACCTTC. Its translation: CASSLGSGTGANYGYTF. The complete variable domain, with remaining parts taken from reference TRBV7-9 and TRBJ1-2, reads DTGVSQNPRHKITKRGQNVTFRCDPISEHNRLYWYRQTLGQGPEFLTYFQNEAQLEKSRLLSDRFSAERPKGSFSTLEIQRTEQGDSAMYLCASSLGSGTGANYGYTFGSGTRLTVV.

This chain connects TRBV10-3 to TRBJ1-1; weak D call: TRBD1 (5 bases). The CDR3 loop spans 15 amino acids. V lost 0 bases to trimming and J lost 8 bases, with 16 bases between them. Germline V gene sequence: CDR1 ENHRY, CDR2 SYGVKD. CDR3 protein: CAISESGQGRAEAFF. The CDR3 DNA is TGTGCCATCAGTGAGTCAGGGCAGGGTAGGGCCGAAGCTTTCTTT.

The gene calls are TRBV4-2 and TRBJ2-3; TRBD2 matches 12 bases. With 7 bases clipped from V and 1 base from J, the junction kept 6 bases outside the gene matches. This CDR3 region has 16 residues. The germline V gene encodes CDR1 LGHNA and CDR2 YNFKEQ. In nucleotides, the CDR3 is TGTGCCAGCACCACTAGCGGGGGGTTAGGCACAGATACGCAGTATTTT. Translation: CASTTSGGLGTDTQYF.

This sequence joins TRBV2 and TRBJ1-4; TRBD1 matches 8 bases. There are 16 residues in the CDR3. In germline, CDR1 is SNHLY, CDR2 FYNNEI. After removal of 10 bases from V and 8 bases from J, the junction contained 18 bases not matched to a gene. Here the CDR3 DNA reads TGTGCCATCAATACCCCCGGGACAGGCAAAGGAGAAAAACTGTTTTTT. Amino acid sequence: CAINTPGTGKGEKLFF.

The V gene is TRBV9, the J gene TRBJ1-2; D is perhaps TRBD1 (6 bases). This CDR3 has 12 residues. V was cut by 2 bases and J by 4 bases, with 6 bases left in between. Germline CDR1 is SGDLS and CDR2 is YYNGEE. CDR3: CASSVRGYGYTF. As DNA, the CDR3 is TGTGCCAGCAGCGTCAGGGGCTATGGCTACACCTTC. The entire variable domain, with the rest obtained from reference TRBV9 and TRBJ1-2, is as follows: DSGVTQTPKHLITATGQRVTLRCSPRSGDLSVYWYQQSLDQGLQFLIQYYNGEERAKGNILERFSAQQFPDLHSELNLSSLELGDSALYFCASSVRGYGYTFGSGTRLTVV.

The V call is TRBV11-1, the J call TRBJ2-1; TRBD2 might be the D (5 bases). Deletions cut 3 bases from V and 7 bases from J, with 16 bases between. The CDR3 covers 15 residues. CDR1 and CDR2 (germline): SGHAT, FQDESV (reference sequence). This CDR3 is CASSFGGERTNEQFF. DNA for the CDR3: TGTGCCAGCAGCTTCGGCGGAGAGCGGACTAATGAGCAGTTCTTC.

The V gene is TRBV6-4, the J gene TRBJ1-3, with unresolved D. CDR3 size: 14 residues. Per germline, CDR1 MRHNA and CDR2 SNTAGT. The V and J ends lost 6 bases and 0 bases respectively, with 9 bases between them. The CDR3 nucleotides read TGTGCCAGCAGCCTGCCGGTCTCTGGAAACACCATATATTTT. As protein: CASSLPVSGNTIYF.

The V and J genes are TRBV9 and TRBJ1-4; the D is unclear. Germline V gene sequence: CDR1 SGDLS, CDR2 YYNGEE. Trimming pared 0 bases from V and 5 bases from J, leaving 5 bases between. The CDR3 runs 13 residues. CDR3 in amino acids: CASSVGANEKLFF. CDR3 nucleotides: TGTGCCAGCAGCGTAGGGGCAAATGAAAAACTGTTTTTT.

The chain has TRBV12-5 and TRBJ1-1; D is possibly TRBD1 (6 bases). CDR1 LGHNT and CDR2 FRNRAP come from the germline V gene. CDR3 length: 13 amino acids. V was clipped by 6 bases and J by 1 base, with 9 bases between them. The CDR3 sequence: CASGLGQNTEAFF. DNA for the CDR3: TGTGCTAGTGGCCTGGGACAGAACACTGAAGCTTTCTTT. Complete variable domain (other parts from reference TRBV12-5 and TRBJ1-1): DARVTQTPRHKVTEMGQEVTMRCQPILGHNTVFWYRQTMMQGLELLAYFRNRAPLDDSGMPKDRFSAEMPDATLATLKIQPSEPRDSAVYFCASGLGQNTEAFFGQGTRLTVV.